Following are 5 T cell receptor beta chains from one sample sequenced in a study of beta chain features in type 1 diabetes. The authors reverse transcribed all of the isolated RNA, so sequencing captured expressed TCRB transcripts. Produced via immunoSEQ multiplex PCR; TCRdb's table is partial and in-frame only. The table records over 350,000 clones, roughly 16% of them present only once. The sample taken for sequencing was naive CD4+ T cells from blood. These receptors were collected from a woman between 18 and 29 years old in good health.

The gene calls are TRBV4-3 and TRBJ2-1; D ambiguous. The ends were cut back, 2 bases at V and 10 bases at J, with 12 bases in the middle. Germline V lookup: CDR1 LGHNA, CDR2 YSLEER. CDR3 length equals 13 residues. CDR3 nucleotide sequence: TGCGCCAGCAGCCAATTCTCCCGCGGCGAGCAGTTCTTC. Residues: CASSQFSRGEQFF.

This clone was detected a few times. This rearrangement joins TRBV5-1 to TRBJ2-7; 14 nucleotides line up with TRBD2. Per the germline V gene, CDR1 is SGHRS and CDR2 is YFSETQ. The V and J ends lost 4 bases and 3 bases, in that order; junction bases with no gene match: 3. This CDR3 is built from 15 residues. The chain's CDR3 is CASSLGTSGSYEQYF. CDR3 DNA: TGCGCCAGCAGCCTAGGGACTAGCGGGAGCTACGAGCAGTACTTC.

The CDR3 DNA reads as TGTGCCAGCAGCCAATCGGGGAGCAATCAGCCCCAGCATTTT. Amino acid sequence: CASSQSGSNQPQHF. The chain carries TRBV2 and TRBJ1-5; D not certain. Trimming removed 6 bases at V and 1 base at J, with 10 bases between. CDR1 and CDR2 from the germline V gene are SNHLY and FYNNEI. The CDR3 length is 14 residues. Complete variable domain (other parts from reference TRBV2 and TRBJ1-5): EPEVTQTPSHQVTQMGQEVILRCVPISNHLYFYWYRQILGQKVEFLVSFYNNEISEKSEIFDDQFSVERPDGSNFTLKIRSTKLEDSAMYFCASSQSGSNQPQHFGDGTRLSIL.

The chain recombines TRBV6-1 with TRBJ2-3; D ambiguous. The CDR3 loop spans 12 amino acids. Germline CDR1 MNHNS, CDR2 SASEGT. Deletions cut 2 bases from V and 6 bases from J, with 6 bases between. The CDR3 spells CASSEQVDTQYF. CDR3 DNA: TGTGCCAGCAGTGAACAGGTGGATACGCAGTATTTT.

This chain joins TRBV14 and TRBJ2-1, with D maybe TRBD2 (5 bases). This CDR3 comprises 16 residues. The ends were cut back, 4 bases at V and 0 bases at J, with 13 bases in the middle. Germline V gene lookup returns CDR1 SGHDN and CDR2 FVKESK. CDR3 region: CASSRSWESSYNEQFF. The CDR3, as DNA: TGTGCCAGCAGCCGGTCGTGGGAGAGCTCCTACAATGAGCAGTTCTTC.